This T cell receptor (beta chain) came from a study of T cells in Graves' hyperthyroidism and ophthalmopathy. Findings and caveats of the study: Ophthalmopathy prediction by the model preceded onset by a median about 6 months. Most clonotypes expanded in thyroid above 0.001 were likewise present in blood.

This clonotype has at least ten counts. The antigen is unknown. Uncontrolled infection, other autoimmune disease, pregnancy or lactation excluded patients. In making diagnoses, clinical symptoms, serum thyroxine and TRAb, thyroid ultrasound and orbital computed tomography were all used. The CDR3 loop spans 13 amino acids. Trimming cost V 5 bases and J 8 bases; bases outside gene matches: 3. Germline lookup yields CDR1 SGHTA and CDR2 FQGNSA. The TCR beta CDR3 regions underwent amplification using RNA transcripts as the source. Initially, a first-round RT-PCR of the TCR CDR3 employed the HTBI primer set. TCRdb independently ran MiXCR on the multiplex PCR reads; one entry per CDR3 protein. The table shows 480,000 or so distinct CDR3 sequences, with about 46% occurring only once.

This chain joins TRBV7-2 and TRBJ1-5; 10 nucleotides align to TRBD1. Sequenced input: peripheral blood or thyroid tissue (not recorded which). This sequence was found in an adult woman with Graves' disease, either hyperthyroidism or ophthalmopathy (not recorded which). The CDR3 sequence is CASSRDRGEPQHF. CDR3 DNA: TGTGCCAGCAGCCGGGACAGGGGTGAGCCCCAGCATTTT.